A selection of T cell receptor beta chains follows, all from one sample in a study of T cells in Graves' hyperthyroidism and ophthalmopathy. MiXCR was run by TCRdb on the multiplex PCR reads, yielding one entry per CDR3 protein. The repertoire holds 300,000 to 350,000 distinct CDR3 sequences, with approximately 18% as singletons. Specimen: blood. Receptor source: a woman in her forties or fifties with Graves' hyperthyroidism. Both conserved end residues are part of each CDR3. A D gene is named only where the DNA matches it firmly. Size is omitted from some rows. Given values are once, few, many or a class for expanded clones.

NA	NA	TRBJ1-5	TRBV12-3/TRBV12-4	CASRGTGQPQHF	TGTGCCAGCAGAGGTACCGGTCAGCCCCAGCATTTT
NA	NA	TRBJ2-6	TRBV18	CASSPSDGVGANVLTF	TGTGCCAGCTCACCATCGGACGGAGTGGGGGCCAACGTCCTGACTTTC
NA	few	TRBJ1-1	TRBV4-2	CASSPVSGHTEAFF	TGTGCCAGCAGCCCCGTTTCGGGCCACACTGAAGCTTTCTTT
NA	few	TRBJ1-6	TRBV6-1	CASSEIPLDLYNSPLHF	TGTGCCAGCAGTGAAATCCCCCTTGACCTTTATAATTCACCCCTCCACTTT
NA	many	TRBJ1-6	TRBV3-1	CASSQTQNSPLHF	TGTGCCAGCAGCCAAACGCAGAATTCACCCCTCCACTTT
NA	few	TRBJ2-3	TRBV7-3	CASSLDRSTQYF	TGTGCCAGCAGCTTAGACAGAAGCACGCAGTATTTT
NA	NA	TRBJ1-2	TRBV7-3	CASSLSPRGDGYTF	TGTGCCAGCAGCTTAAGTCCCAGGGGAGATGGCTACACCTTC
NA	few	TRBJ2-1	TRBV20-1	CSARSGLSSYNEQFF	TGCAGTGCGAGGAGCGGGTTGAGCTCCTACAATGAGCAGTTCTTC
NA	NA	TRBJ1-2	TRBV28	CASSLGDTNYGYTF	TGTGCCAGCAGTTTAGGCGACACCAACTATGGCTACACCTTC
TRBD2	NA	TRBJ2-1	TRBV6-4	CASSRSGGASIDNEQFF	TGTGCCAGCAGCAGAAGCGGGGGGGCCTCCATAGACAATGAGCAGTTCTTC
NA	NA	TRBJ1-1	TRBV28	CASSLKGTEAFF	TGTGCCAGCAGTTTAAAGGGGACTGAAGCTTTCTTT
NA	few	TRBJ2-3	TRBV29-1	CSVRDSGTDTQYF	TGCAGCGTTAGGGATAGCGGCACAGATACGCAGTATTTT
NA	many	TRBJ1-6	TRBV11-2	CASSPGEELHNSPLHF	TGTGCCAGCAGCCCCGGGGAGGAACTACATAATTCACCCCTCCACTTT
NA	many	TRBJ2-3	TRBV20-1	CSAPFLRDTQYF	TGCAGTGCCCCCTTTTTACGAGATACGCAGTATTTT
NA	NA	TRBJ1-1	TRBV25-1	CASSYLPNTEAFF	TGTGCCAGCAGTTATCTCCCGAACACTGAAGCTTTCTTT
TRBD2	many	TRBJ2-1	TRBV2	CASRLAGDYEQFF	TGTGCCAGCAGGCTAGCGGGAGATTATGAGCAGTTCTTC
NA	few	TRBJ1-3	TRBV18	CASSSGPPGNTIYF	TGTGCCAGCTCATCGGGACCTCCTGGAAACACCATATATTTT
TRBD2	many	TRBJ2-5	TRBV5-1	CASSVGLAGGQETQYF	TGCGCCAGCAGCGTCGGACTAGCGGGGGGACAAGAGACCCAGTACTTC
TRBD1	many	TRBJ1-2	TRBV7-8	CASSTMTGLNYGYTF	TGTGCCAGCAGCACGATGACAGGGCTTAACTATGGCTACACCTTC
NA	many	TRBJ2-7	TRBV2	CASSESVAYEQYF	TGTGCCAGCAGTGAATCAGTGGCCTACGAGCAGTACTTC
NA	NA	TRBJ2-1	TRBV15	CATSREPGSSYNEQFF	TGTGCCACCAGCAGAGAGCCAGGAAGCTCCTACAATGAGCAGTTCTTC
NA	few	TRBJ2-2	TRBV24-1	CATSDNRGLTGELFF	TGTGCCACCAGTGATAACAGGGGACTCACCGGGGAGCTGTTTTTT
TRBD2	many	TRBJ2-7	TRBV27	CASRKRGSSYEQYF	TGTGCCAGCAGGAAGCGGGGTAGCTCCTACGAGCAGTACTTC
NA	many	TRBJ1-1	TRBV3-1	CASSQGQAGTEAFF	TGTGCCAGCAGCCAAGGGCAGGCAGGCACTGAAGCTTTCTTT
NA	once	TRBJ2-1	TRBV28	CASTKSGVRVGGNEQFF	TGTGCCAGCACCAAATCAGGGGTTCGGGTAGGTGGGAATGAGCAGTTCTTC
TRBD1	many	TRBJ2-5	TRBV12-3/TRBV12-4	CATAWGQQETQYF	TGTGCCACCGCGTGGGGACAGCAAGAGACCCAGTACTTC
TRBD1	many	TRBJ2-2	TRBV6-2/TRBV6-3	CASSPTGALNTGELFF	TGTGCCAGCAGTCCCACAGGGGCCTTGAACACCGGGGAGCTGTTTTTT
NA	NA	TRBJ2-4	TRBV6-1	CASSESGARKNIQYF	TGTGCCAGCAGTGAATCAGGGGCACGGAAAAACATTCAGTACTTC
NA	many	TRBJ1-1	TRBV29-1	CSVDQGQGWTEAFF	TGCAGCGTTGACCAAGGGCAGGGATGGACTGAAGCTTTCTTT
NA	few	TRBJ2-5	TRBV5-1	CASSLAPGETQYF	TGCGCCAGCAGCTTGGCCCCCGGGGAGACCCAGTACTTC
NA	many	TRBJ1-1	TRBV27	CASSPPGWKNTEAFF	TGTGCCAGCAGTCCCCCCGGGTGGAAGAACACTGAAGCTTTCTTT